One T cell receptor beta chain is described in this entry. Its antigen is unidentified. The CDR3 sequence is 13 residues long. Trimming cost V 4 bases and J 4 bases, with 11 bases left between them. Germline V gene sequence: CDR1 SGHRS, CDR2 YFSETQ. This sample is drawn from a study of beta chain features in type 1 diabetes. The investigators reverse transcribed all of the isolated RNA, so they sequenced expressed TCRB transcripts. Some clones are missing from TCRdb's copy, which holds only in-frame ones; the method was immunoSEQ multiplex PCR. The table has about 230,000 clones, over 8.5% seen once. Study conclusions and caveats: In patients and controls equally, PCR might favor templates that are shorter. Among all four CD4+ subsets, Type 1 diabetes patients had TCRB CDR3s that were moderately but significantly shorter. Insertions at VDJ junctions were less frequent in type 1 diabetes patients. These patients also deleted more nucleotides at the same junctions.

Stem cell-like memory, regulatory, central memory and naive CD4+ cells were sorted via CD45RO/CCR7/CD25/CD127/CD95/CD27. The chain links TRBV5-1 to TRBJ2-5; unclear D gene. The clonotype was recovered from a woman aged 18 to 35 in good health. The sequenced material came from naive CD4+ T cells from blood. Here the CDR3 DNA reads TGCGCCAGCAGCCCTCGGGTTCGAGAGACCCAGTACTTC. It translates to CASSPRVRETQYF.